The rows below give T cell receptor beta chains drawn from one sample of a study of T-cell reconstitution after alpha-beta-depleted transplantation in children. Each CDR3 protein gets one entry after TCRdb re-called the PCR reads with MiXCR. The sample has about a million distinct CDR3 sequences; about 31% are singletons. Sample: PBMCs, mostly from graft donor cells, taken 360 days after TCRalphabeta/CD19-depleted stem cell transplant. Receptors originate from a boy less than two years old who had a stem cell transplant for SCID, so the T cells may come from the graft donor. Both conserved end residues are part of each CDR3. The order of the fields is V gene, D gene, J gene, clone size, CDR3 DNA, CDR3 protein. The D gene is left open where the match is weak. Size values are once, few and many counts, or a class for expanded clones, and some rows have none.

TRBV3-1	TRBD2	TRBJ2-3	few	TGTGCCAGCAGCCAACCAGCGGGGGGGCCCGCAGATACGCAGTATTTT	CASSQPAGGPADTQYF
TRBV5-1	NA	TRBJ2-1	NA	TGCGCCAGCAGCTTGGCGGTACTTCAGGGGGGTGAGCAGTTCTTC	CASSLAVLQGGEQFF
TRBV19	TRBD1	TRBJ2-6	few	TGTGCCAGTAAGGGTGGACAGGGGCGAGCTGGGGCCAACGTCCTGACTTTC	CASKGGQGRAGANVLTF
TRBV6-2/TRBV6-3	NA	TRBJ1-1	few	TGTGCCAGCAGTTACACCAGGGGAGGTACTGAAGCTTTCTTT	CASSYTRGGTEAFF
TRBV10-3	NA	TRBJ2-7	NA	TGTGCCATCAGTGCTACAGGGGCCCGGGGGAACGAGCAGTACTTC	CAISATGARGNEQYF
TRBV12-3/TRBV12-4	NA	TRBJ2-5	few	TGTGCCAGCACTAGACAGGTTCAAGAGACCCAGTACTTC	CASTRQVQETQYF
TRBV29-1	NA	TRBJ1-1	NA	TGCAGCGCTGTCCCAGGCGCGCTGGGCACTGAAGCTTTCTTT	CSAVPGALGTEAFF
TRBV5-1	NA	TRBJ2-5	NA	TGCGCCAGCAGGTCTTCGGGGGGCCAACCAGAGACCCAGTACTTC	CASRSSGGQPETQYF
TRBV7-2	TRBD2	TRBJ2-7	few	TGTGCCAGCAGCTTAGGTAGCGGGGGGGCAGTATACGAGCAGTACTTC	CASSLGSGGAVYEQYF
TRBV7-2	TRBD2	TRBJ2-2	NA	TGTGCCAGCAGCTTAGCTAGCGGGGGGCCCGGGGAGCTGTTTTTT	CASSLASGGPGELFF
TRBV29-1	TRBD1	TRBJ2-7	few	TGCAGCGTGGTGCTTGGACAGGACGCCTACGAGCAGTACTTC	CSVVLGQDAYEQYF
TRBV10-2	NA	TRBJ2-1	NA	TGCGCCAGCAGTGAAAGGGTACTAGTTGGAGGGGGCAATGAGCAGTTCTTC	CASSERVLVGGGNEQFF
TRBV2	NA	TRBJ2-5	NA	TGTGCCAGCACTTACAGGGAGGAGACCCAGTACTTC	CASTYREETQYF
TRBV11-2	TRBD1	TRBJ1-3	NA	TGTGCCAGCAGCTTAGGTTTGGGGAGGGGACAGTCCGGAAACACCATATATTTT	CASSLGLGRGQSGNTIYF
TRBV10-2	NA	TRBJ2-1	NA	TGCGCCAGCATGACGGGGGTAGGGAATGAGCAGTTCTTC	CASMTGVGNEQFF
TRBV7-8	TRBD1	TRBJ1-1	NA	TGTGCCAGCAGCCTAGTCGACAGGGCTCAGAACACTGAAGCTTTCTTT	CASSLVDRAQNTEAFF
TRBV15	NA	TRBJ2-3	NA	TGTGCCACCAGCAGAGATGAGGGCGATACGCAGTATTTT	CATSRDEGDTQYF
TRBV7-9	NA	TRBJ2-1	NA	TGTGCCAGCAGTTCGGCATGGGCCAATGAGCAGTTCTTC	CASSSAWANEQFF
TRBV3-1	NA	TRBJ2-1	NA	TGTGCCAGCAGCCCAGAGGGGGGGCTGGGTGAGCAGTTCTTC	CASSPEGGLGEQFF
TRBV18	NA	TRBJ2-1	NA	TGTGCCAGCTCACCCAAGTCAGGGGCAGTTGGTGAGCAGTTCTTC	CASSPKSGAVGEQFF
TRBV11-2	TRBD2	TRBJ2-3	few	TGTGCCAGCAGCTCCCGCCCCGGAGTTGCGGGGGGCACAGATACGCAGTATTTT	CASSSRPGVAGGTDTQYF
TRBV7-9	TRBD1	TRBJ2-4	few	TGTGCCAGCAGCCTATTCGTTGGGACAGGGAAGTACTTC	CASSLFVGTGKYF
TRBV12-3/TRBV12-4	TRBD2	TRBJ2-5	once	TGTGCCAGCAGTTTAGTCTCCCCAGGATTGCAGCGGGGATACCAAGAGACCCAGTACTTC	CASSLVSPGLQRGYQETQYF
TRBV7-8	TRBD1	TRBJ1-5	few	TGTGCCAGCAGCTTAGGCGGGACAGGGACACAGCCCCAGCATTTT	CASSLGGTGTQPQHF
TRBV9	NA	TRBJ2-2	NA	TGTGCCAGCAGCCCCCAGGGATTGAGCACCGGGGAGCTGTTTTTT	CASSPQGLSTGELFF
TRBV9	TRBD1	TRBJ2-3	few	TGTGCCAGCAGCCCTGGACAGGCCGAAGATACGCAGTATTTT	CASSPGQAEDTQYF
TRBV6-1	TRBD2	TRBJ2-5	NA	TGTGCCAGCAGTCCCCGCGGGGGCGGGAGGGAGACCCAGTACTTC	CASSPRGGGRETQYF
TRBV7-7	NA	TRBJ2-2	few	TGTGCCAGCAGCCTACAGGGTGCGTCCGGGGAGCTGTTTTTT	CASSLQGASGELFF
TRBV9	TRBD2	TRBJ2-7	NA	TGTGCCAGCAGCCCCCACGGGGGGACTAGCGGCCACGTCCACGAGCAGTACTTC	CASSPHGGTSGHVHEQYF
TRBV3-1	TRBD2	TRBJ2-1	few	TGTGCCAGCAGGGACAGCGGGGGTCGGGGTGAGCAGTTCTTC	CASRDSGGRGEQFF
TRBV29-1	NA	TRBJ2-5	NA	TGCAGCGTTGGCGTGCAGACCCAGTACTTC	CSVGVQTQYF
TRBV5-1	NA	TRBJ2-7	NA	TGCGCCAGCAGCCCAGGGTCGGACAAGGGGAGGTACGAGCAGTACTTC	CASSPGSDKGRYEQYF
TRBV6-2/TRBV6-3	NA	TRBJ2-7	few	TGTGCCAGCAGTTACCACCGGGACACTAGTGAGCAGTACTTC	CASSYHRDTSEQYF
TRBV6-5	NA	TRBJ2-5	few	TGTGCCAGCAGTTACCTCACAGGGCGAGAGACCCAGTACTTC	CASSYLTGRETQYF
TRBV9	NA	TRBJ2-1	NA	TGTGCCAGCAGCGTAGGTGGTTTCTCCTACAATGAGCAGTTCTTC	CASSVGGFSYNEQFF
TRBV6-5	NA	TRBJ2-5	NA	TGTGCCAGCAGTCTCGACGGGTTAGAGACCCAGTACTTC	CASSLDGLETQYF
TRBV15	NA	TRBJ1-4	few	TGTGCCACCAGCAGAGATCTACCCCCTAATGAAAAACTGTTTTTT	CATSRDLPPNEKLFF
TRBV28	TRBD1	TRBJ2-1	NA	TGTGCCAGCAGTCCTAGAACCCTCTGGACAGGGAACAATCCCTATGAGCAGTTCTTC	CASSPRTLWTGNNPYEQFF
TRBV2	NA	TRBJ2-3	few	TGTGCCAGCAGTGAGAAGCGGCAGGGTGGCGATACGCAGTATTTT	CASSEKRQGGDTQYF
TRBV28	NA	TRBJ2-7	NA	TGTGCCAGCAGTTTTCGGGTCGCCTACGAGCAGTACTTC	CASSFRVAYEQYF
TRBV7-6	TRBD2	TRBJ2-1	NA	TGTGCCAGCAGCTTTCTAGCGGGGGAAAATGAGCAGTTCTTC	CASSFLAGENEQFF
TRBV30	TRBD1	TRBJ2-7	NA	TGTGCCTGGAGTCTCAGGGGGCTCTCCTACGAGCAGTACTTC	CAWSLRGLSYEQYF
TRBV3-1	NA	TRBJ2-7	NA	TGTGCCAGCAGCCAAGGGTTAGGGGCAGCCTACGAGCAGTACTTC	CASSQGLGAAYEQYF
TRBV5-1	NA	TRBJ2-3	many	TGTGCCAGCAGCCTTGACGGATTCACAGATACGCAGTATTTT	CASSLDGFTDTQYF
TRBV18	TRBD1	TRBJ2-7	NA	TGTGCCAGCTCACCACCGGGACAGGGGGCTTTCGAGCAGTACTTC	CASSPPGQGAFEQYF
TRBV12-3/TRBV12-4	NA	TRBJ1-2	few	TGTGCCAGCAGCCTTAGTGGGGTCACCTATGGCTACACCTTC	CASSLSGVTYGYTF
TRBV7-9	TRBD2	TRBJ2-1	NA	TGTGCCAGCAGCCTACCTCTAGCGGGGGGTGATGAGCAGTTCTTC	CASSLPLAGGDEQFF
TRBV20-1	NA	TRBJ2-3	NA	TGCAGTGCTAGAAAGTTACGTGGCCCCACAGATACGCAGTATTTT	CSARKLRGPTDTQYF
TRBV20-1	TRBD2	TRBJ2-7	few	TGCAGTGCCCTAGACCCTAGCGGGGGAGATTACGAGCAGTACTTC	CSALDPSGGDYEQYF
TRBV7-3	TRBD1	TRBJ1-1	NA	TGTGCCAGCAGCTCTATCGCGGGACAGGGGTACACTGAAGCTTTCTTT	CASSSIAGQGYTEAFF
TRBV7-9	NA	TRBJ2-3	NA	TGTGCCAGCAGCTTTAAAGTAGTCCCCATTGGTACGCAGTATTTT	CASSFKVVPIGTQYF
TRBV28	NA	TRBJ2-1	few	TGTGCCAGCATTTCGCAGGGGACTGAGCAGTTCTTC	CASISQGTEQFF
TRBV5-1	NA	TRBJ1-1	NA	TGCGCCAGCAGCAGAATTCAAATCCGGGACGGCGGGAACACTGAAGCTTTCTTT	CASSRIQIRDGGNTEAFF
TRBV7-6	TRBD1	TRBJ2-3	NA	TGTGCCAGCAGCCGGGACAGGGGGTCAAGCACAGATACGCAGTATTTT	CASSRDRGSSTDTQYF
TRBV20-1	TRBD1	TRBJ2-2	NA	TGCAGTGCTAGAGAGGACAGGGGGTACACCGGGGAGCTGTTTTTT	CSAREDRGYTGELFF
TRBV3-1	TRBD2	TRBJ2-3	NA	TGTGCCAGCAGCCAAGTTGGACTAGTCGGCACAGATACGCAGTATTTT	CASSQVGLVGTDTQYF
TRBV10-2	NA	TRBJ2-3	few	TGCGCCAGCCAGGGGACTGGGACCACAGATACGCAGTATTTT	CASQGTGTTDTQYF
TRBV4-3	TRBD1	TRBJ2-7	few	TGCGCCAGCAGCCAAGGGGGTGGGACAGGGCCCTACGAGCAGTACTTC	CASSQGGGTGPYEQYF
TRBV12-3/TRBV12-4	TRBD2	TRBJ2-7	once	TGTGCCAGCAGTATAAGGCGGGGGGGCGGTAAAAACGAGCAGTACTTC	CASSIRRGGGKNEQYF
TRBV6-1	TRBD1	TRBJ1-1	few	TGTGCCAGCAGTCCGAGGACAGGGGATTTCATCTCTGAAGCTTTCTTT	CASSPRTGDFISEAFF